This T cell receptor (beta chain) is from a study of OX40 agonist ivuxolimab in advanced cancers. Blood got drawn at baseline, again on cycle 4 day 1, and then on cycle 7 day 1. CDR1 and CDR2 (germline): SNHLY, FYNNEI. Trimming at V came to 7 bases and at J to 6 bases, leaving 9 bases not matched to a gene. The CDR3 has 14 residues. Sequencing was performed with immunoSEQ multiplex PCR; in TCRdb, only in-frame clones are kept and a portion is missing. The sample yields around 53,000 clones, approximately 91% seen once. The TCR was taken from an adult with an advanced solid tumor such as melanoma, head and neck, liver or kidney cancer. The sample consisted of CD4+ or CD8+ T cells sorted from blood, taken in a trial of the OX40 agonist ivuxolimab. The chain recombines TRBV2 with TRBJ1-2; 9 positions agree with TRBD1. DNA of the CDR3: TGTGCCAGCACAATACAGGGGGCCTTAGATGGCTACACCTTC. Protein sequence: CASTIQGALDGYTF.